This is a list of T cell receptor beta chains from one sample in a study of coeliac disease. Sequencing was performed with immunoSEQ multiplex PCR; in TCRdb, only in-frame clones are kept and a portion is missing. The table lists about 6,500 clones, approximately 66% of them singletons. Sequencing input: lamina propria lymphocytes from the gut. The origin of the receptors is a man aged 45-60 years with active celiac disease. The CDR3 runs from the conserved cysteine through the conserved F or W. The D gene is left open where the match is weak. Expanded clones get a size class; other rows say once, few or many, or leave the size out.

>TRBV2|TRBJ1-1|once|-
CASSVERVWAEAFF
TGTGCCAGCAGTGTGGAGAGGGTTTGGGCTGAAGCTTTCTTT
>TRBV7-9|TRBJ2-2|-|-
CASSLTQSSGELFF
TGTGCCAGCAGCTTAACGCAGTCCTCCGGGGAGCTGTTTTTT
>TRBV6-5|TRBJ1-3|-|-
CASSYSGYSGNTIYF
TGTGCCAGCAGTTATTCAGGGTACTCTGGAAACACCATATATTTT
>TRBV7-9|TRBJ1-3|few|-
CASSLGALSSGNTIYF
TGTGCCAGCAGCTTAGGGGCACTTAGCTCTGGAAACACCATATATTTT
>TRBV11-2|TRBJ2-2|-|TRBD1
CASSRTGAGGELFF
TGCGCCAGCAGCAGGACAGGGGCCGGCGGGGAGCTGTTTTTT
>TRBV10-3|TRBJ2-5|once|TRBD1
CAIRSGQGSLRGETQYF
TGTGCCATCAGATCGGGACAGGGGAGTTTGAGGGGAGAGACCCAGTACTTC
>TRBV19|TRBJ1-3|-|-
CASTTPGHISGNTIYF
TGTGCCAGTACCACGCCGGGACACATTTCTGGAAACACCATATATTTT
>TRBV28|TRBJ2-6|-|-
CASRSTGSGANVLTF
TGTGCCAGCAGATCCACAGGTTCCGGGGCCAACGTCCTGACTTTC
>TRBV19|TRBJ2-5|-|-
CASSINPGPRETQYF
TGTGCCAGTAGTATAAATCCAGGGCCGCGAGAGACCCAGTACTTC
>TRBV7-7|TRBJ2-1|-|TRBD1
CASSTGQGGEQFF
TGTGCCAGCAGCACCGGACAGGGGGGTGAGCAGTTCTTC
>TRBV5-1|TRBJ2-3|-|TRBD1
CASSLGDRDADTQYF
TGCGCCAGCAGCTTGGGGGACAGGGACGCAGATACGCAGTATTTT
>TRBV7-3|TRBJ1-3|-|TRBD1
CASSFVGQGAGNTIYF
TGTGCCAGCAGCTTCGTCGGACAGGGTGCTGGAAACACCATATATTTT
>TRBV2|TRBJ1-2|-|-
CASSEERYGYTF
TGTGCCAGCAGTGAAGAGAGATATGGCTACACCTTC
>TRBV19|TRBJ2-1|-|-
CASSPQPLTGPSSYNEQFF
TGTGCCAGTAGTCCCCAGCCCCTTACAGGACCGAGCTCCTACAATGAGCAGTTCTTC
>TRBV18|TRBJ2-2|once|TRBD1
CASSPPQGVSTGELFF
TGTGCCAGCTCACCACCCCAGGGGGTGAGCACCGGGGAGCTGTTTTTT
>TRBV18|TRBJ2-3|-|-
CASSPGQGFTDTQYF
TGTGCCAGCTCACCCGGCCAGGGATTCACAGATACGCAGTATTTT
>TRBV7-2|TRBJ2-1|-|-
CASSPKAGLFEQFF
TGTGCCAGCAGCCCGAAAGCCGGACTATTTGAGCAGTTCTTC
>TRBV28|TRBJ1-2|-|-
CASSPPVGMGKERGGYTF
TGTGCCAGCAGTCCACCGGTGGGGATGGGGAAAGAAAGGGGAGGCTACACCTTC
>TRBV25-1|TRBJ1-2|-|-
CASSGHLGYTF
TGTGCCAGCTCGGGACACCTAGGCTACACCTTC
>TRBV25-1|TRBJ1-2|-|-
CASSFQKGGVYGYTF
TGTGCCAGCAGCTTCCAAAAAGGGGGAGTCTATGGCTACACCTTC
>TRBV19|TRBJ2-5|-|-
CASSIGPQKGETQYF
TGTGCCAGTAGTATTGGACCTCAGAAGGGGGAGACCCAGTACTTC
>TRBV5-1|TRBJ2-2|-|-
CASSLARNTGELFF
TGCGCCAGCAGCCTGGCCAGGAACACCGGGGAGCTGTTTTTT
>TRBV19|TRBJ2-4|-|-
CASSPQAWAKNIQYF
TGTGCCAGTAGTCCCCAGGCGTGGGCCAAAAACATTCAGTACTTC
>TRBV6-1|TRBJ1-6|-|-
CASSELRVSPLHF
TGTGCCAGCAGTGAATTGAGGGTTTCACCCCTCCACTTT
>TRBV30|TRBJ2-2|few|TRBD1
CAWSRTGLELFF
TGTGCCTGGAGTCGGACAGGACTGGAGCTGTTTTTT
>TRBV6-5|TRBJ1-1|-|-
CASSYEGGNTEAFF
TGTGCCAGCAGTTACGAGGGTGGGAACACTGAAGCTTTCTTT
>TRBV18|TRBJ1-5|few|TRBD1
CASSQTGGNQPQHF
TGTGCCAGCTCGCAGACAGGGGGCAATCAGCCCCAGCATTTT
>TRBV7-3|TRBJ1-6|-|-
CASSLYTARGSYNSPLHF
TGTGCCAGCAGCTTGTACACGGCTAGAGGCTCCTATAATTCACCCCTCCACTTT
>TRBV30|TRBJ1-2|few|-
CAWSRVRTGGYTF
TGTGCCTGGAGTAGAGTGAGGACTGGTGGCTACACCTTC
>TRBV10-3|TRBJ2-1|once|-
CAISGSGEGDEQFF
TGTGCCATCAGTGGTTCGGGAGAAGGCGATGAGCAGTTCTTC
>TRBV20-1|TRBJ1-2|-|-
CSASPGTLPTF
TGCAGTGCCTCACCAGGGACTCTTCCCACCTTC
>TRBV4-1|TRBJ1-2|once|TRBD1
CASSQAGQGRANYGYTF
TGCGCCAGCAGCCAGGCAGGACAGGGGCGGGCTAACTATGGCTACACCTTC
>TRBV11-3|TRBJ2-1|-|TRBD2
CASSPPTSGRGEQFF
TGTGCCAGCAGCCCTCCGACTAGCGGGAGAGGTGAGCAGTTCTTC
>TRBV28|TRBJ2-7|once|TRBD2
CASRSGLAATYEQYF
TGTGCCAGCAGATCCGGACTAGCGGCCACCTACGAGCAGTACTTC
>TRBV5-4|TRBJ2-1|-|TRBD2
CASSWGGTHATSYNEQFF
TGTGCCAGCAGCTGGGGGGGGACGCATGCAACCTCCTACAATGAGCAGTTCTTC
>TRBV5-1|TRBJ1-3|-|TRBD1
CASSLTGQGNTIYF
TGCGCCAGCAGCTTGACGGGACAGGGAAACACCATATATTTT
>TRBV10-3|TRBJ1-4|-|TRBD1
CAISESDRVGEKLFF
TGTGCCATCAGTGAGTCGGACAGGGTCGGTGAAAAACTGTTTTTT
>TRBV7-9|TRBJ2-7|-|TRBD1
CASSLGTGVEEQYF
TGTGCCAGCAGCTTAGGGACAGGGGTGGAAGAGCAGTACTTC
>TRBV9|TRBJ2-3|-|-
CASSVAGVGAGAKDTQYF
TGTGCCAGCAGCGTAGCCGGGGTGGGGGCCGGAGCGAAAGATACGCAGTATTTT
>TRBV9|TRBJ1-2|once|-
CASSPGGDGYTF
TGTGCCAGCAGCCCAGGAGGGGATGGCTACACCTTC
>TRBV5-1|TRBJ1-3|few|-
CASSLDSGDGNTIYF
TGCGCCAGCAGCTTGGATTCAGGGGACGGAAACACCATATATTTT
>TRBV7-8|TRBJ2-2|once|-
CASSLALLETGELFF
TGTGCCAGCAGCTTAGCCCTACTAGAGACCGGGGAGCTGTTTTTT
>TRBV6-5|TRBJ1-1|-|-
CASSYGQGWTEAFF
TGTGCCAGCAGTTACGGGCAGGGATGGACTGAAGCTTTCTTT
>TRBV2|TRBJ1-1|few|-
CASSRLWGGMNTEAFF
TGTGCCAGCAGCCGCCTTTGGGGGGGAATGAACACTGAAGCTTTCTTT
>TRBV28|TRBJ2-5|few|TRBD2
CASSTQGRAGGRGETQYF
TGTGCCAGCAGCACCCAGGGAAGGGCGGGGGGAAGAGGAGAGACCCAGTACTTC
>TRBV5-4|TRBJ2-1|-|TRBD2
CASSPMGRESNEQFF
TGTGCCAGCAGCCCTATGGGGCGGGAGTCGAATGAGCAGTTCTTC
>TRBV11-3|TRBJ1-2|-|-
CASSIGGHGYTF
TGTGCCAGCAGCATCGGGGGGCATGGCTACACCTTC
>TRBV6-5|TRBJ2-1|-|-
CASSYSSSYNEQFF
TGTGCCAGCAGTTACAGTAGCTCCTACAATGAGCAGTTCTTC
>TRBV4-1|TRBJ1-6|-|-
CASSLIVIHGNSPLHF
TGCGCCAGCAGCCTTATTGTTATACACGGGAATTCACCCCTCCACTTT